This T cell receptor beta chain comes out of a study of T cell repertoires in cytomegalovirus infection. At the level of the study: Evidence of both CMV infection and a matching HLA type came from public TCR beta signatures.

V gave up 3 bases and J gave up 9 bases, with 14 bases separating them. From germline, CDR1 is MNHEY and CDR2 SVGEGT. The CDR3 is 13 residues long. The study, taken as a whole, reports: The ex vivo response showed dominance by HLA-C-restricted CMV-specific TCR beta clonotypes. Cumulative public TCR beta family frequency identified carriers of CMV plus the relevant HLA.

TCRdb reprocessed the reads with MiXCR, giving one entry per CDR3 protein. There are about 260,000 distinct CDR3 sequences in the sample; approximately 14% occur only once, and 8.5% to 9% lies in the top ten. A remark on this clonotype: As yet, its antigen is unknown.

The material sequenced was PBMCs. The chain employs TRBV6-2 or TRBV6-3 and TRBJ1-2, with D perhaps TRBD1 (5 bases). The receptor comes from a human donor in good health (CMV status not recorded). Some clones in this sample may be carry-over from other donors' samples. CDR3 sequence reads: CASSYGADGSYTF. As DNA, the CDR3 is TGTGCCAGCAGTTATGGGGCAGACGGGAGCTACACCTTC.